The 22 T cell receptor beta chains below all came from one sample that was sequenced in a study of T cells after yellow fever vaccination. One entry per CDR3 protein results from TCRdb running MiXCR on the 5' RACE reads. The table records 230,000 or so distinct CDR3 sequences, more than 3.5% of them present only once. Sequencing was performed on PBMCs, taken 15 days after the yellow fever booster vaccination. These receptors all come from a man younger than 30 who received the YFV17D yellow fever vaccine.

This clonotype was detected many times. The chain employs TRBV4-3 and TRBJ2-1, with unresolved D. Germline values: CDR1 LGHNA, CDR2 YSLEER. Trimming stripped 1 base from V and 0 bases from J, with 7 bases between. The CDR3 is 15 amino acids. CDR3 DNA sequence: TGCGCCAGCAGCCAAGTTGCCATCTCCTACAATGAGCAGTTCTTC. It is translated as CASSQVAISYNEQFF.

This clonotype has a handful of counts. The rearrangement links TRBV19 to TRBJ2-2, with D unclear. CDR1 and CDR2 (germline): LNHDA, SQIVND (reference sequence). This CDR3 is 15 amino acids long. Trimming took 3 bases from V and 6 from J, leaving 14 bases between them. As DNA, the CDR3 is TGTGCCAGTAGTATCCCTCTTGGTTTACCCGGGGAGCTGTTTTTT. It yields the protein CASSIPLGLPGELFF.

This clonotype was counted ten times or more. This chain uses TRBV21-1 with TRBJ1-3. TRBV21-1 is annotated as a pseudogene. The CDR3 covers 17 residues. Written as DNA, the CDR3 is TGTGCCAGCAGCAAAGAGCCCAGGGAGGCATATAGAAACACCATATATTTT. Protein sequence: CASSKEPREAYRNTIYF.

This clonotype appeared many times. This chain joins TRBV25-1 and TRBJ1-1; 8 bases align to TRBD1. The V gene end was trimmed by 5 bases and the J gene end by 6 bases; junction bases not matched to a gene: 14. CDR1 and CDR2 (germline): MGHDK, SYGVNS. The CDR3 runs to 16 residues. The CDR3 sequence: CASSPGLGQGSAEAFF. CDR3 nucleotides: TGTGCCAGCAGTCCCGGACTCGGACAGGGATCCGCTGAAGCTTTCTTT. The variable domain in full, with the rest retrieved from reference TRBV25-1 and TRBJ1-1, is EADIYQTPRYLVIGTGKKITLECSQTMGHDKMYWYQQDPGMELHLIHYSYGVNSTEKGDLSSESTVSRIRTEHFPLTLESARPSHTSQYLCASSPGLGQGSAEAFFGQGTRLTVV.

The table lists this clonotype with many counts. CDR3 in amino acids: CASSEGAGISGANVLTF. DNA of the CDR3: TGTGCCAGCAGCGAGGGAGCAGGGATCTCTGGGGCCAACGTCCTGACTTTC. V usage is TRBV9 and J usage is TRBJ2-6, with D possibly called TRBD1 or TRBD2 (5 bases each). The V gene's germline CDR1 is SGDLS and CDR2 YYNGEE. The CDR3 sequence is 17 residues long. V was shortened by 3 bases and J by 0 bases, with 13 bases between the two germline ends. The full variable domain, rest sourced from reference TRBV9 and TRBJ2-6, is DSGVTQTPKHLITATGQRVTLRCSPRSGDLSVYWYQQSLDQGLQFLIQYYNGEERAKGNILERFSAQQFPDLHSELNLSSLELGDSALYFCASSEGAGISGANVLTFGAGSRLTVL.

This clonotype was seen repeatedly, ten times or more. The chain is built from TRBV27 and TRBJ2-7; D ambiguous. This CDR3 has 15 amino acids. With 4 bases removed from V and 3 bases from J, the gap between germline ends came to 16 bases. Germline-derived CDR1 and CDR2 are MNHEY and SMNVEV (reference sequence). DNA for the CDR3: TGTGCCAGCAGTTCGCCTGTTGGAGAGAACTACGAGCAGTACTTC. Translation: CASSSPVGENYEQYF.

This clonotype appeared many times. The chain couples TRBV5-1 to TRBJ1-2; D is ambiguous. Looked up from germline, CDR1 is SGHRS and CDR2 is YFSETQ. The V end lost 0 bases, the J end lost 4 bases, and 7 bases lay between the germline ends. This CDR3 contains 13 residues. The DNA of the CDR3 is TGCGCCAGCAGCTTGGGTGGAACCTATGGCTACACCTTC. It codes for CASSLGGTYGYTF.

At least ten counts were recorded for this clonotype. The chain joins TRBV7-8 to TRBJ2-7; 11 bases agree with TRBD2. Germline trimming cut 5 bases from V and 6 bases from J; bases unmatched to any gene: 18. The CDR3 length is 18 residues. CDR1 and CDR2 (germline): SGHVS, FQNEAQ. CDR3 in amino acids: CASSGRVLAGGPDGEQYF. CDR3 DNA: TGTGCCAGCAGCGGTAGGGTCCTAGCGGGGGGCCCAGACGGCGAGCAGTACTTC. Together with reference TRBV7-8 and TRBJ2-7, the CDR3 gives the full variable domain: GAGVSQSPRYKVAKRGQDVALRCDPISGHVSLFWYQQALGQGPEFLTYFQNEAQLDKSGLPSDRFFAERPEGSVSTLKIQRTQQEDSAVYLCASSGRVLAGGPDGEQYFGPGTRLTVT.

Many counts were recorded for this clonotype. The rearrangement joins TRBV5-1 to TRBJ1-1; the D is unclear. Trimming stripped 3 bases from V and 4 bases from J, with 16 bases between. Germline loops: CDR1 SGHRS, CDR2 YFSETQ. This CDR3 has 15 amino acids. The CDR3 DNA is TGCGCCAGCAGCTCCTGGTCCTTGGGCTCCACTGAAGCTTTCTTT. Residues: CASSSWSLGSTEAFF.

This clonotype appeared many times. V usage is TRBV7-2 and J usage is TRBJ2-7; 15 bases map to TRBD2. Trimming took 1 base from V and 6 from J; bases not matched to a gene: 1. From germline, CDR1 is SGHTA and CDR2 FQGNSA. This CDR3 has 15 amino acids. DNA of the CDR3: TGTGCCAGCAGCTTAGGGACTAGCGGGGGGGGCGAGCAGTACTTC. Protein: CASSLGTSGGGEQYF. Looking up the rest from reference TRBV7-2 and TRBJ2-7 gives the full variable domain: GAGVSQSPSNKVTEKGKDVELRCDPISGHTALYWYRQSLGQGLEFLIYFQGNSAPDKSGLPSDRFSAERTGGSVSTLTIQRTQQEDSAVYLCASSLGTSGGGEQYFGPGTRLTVT.

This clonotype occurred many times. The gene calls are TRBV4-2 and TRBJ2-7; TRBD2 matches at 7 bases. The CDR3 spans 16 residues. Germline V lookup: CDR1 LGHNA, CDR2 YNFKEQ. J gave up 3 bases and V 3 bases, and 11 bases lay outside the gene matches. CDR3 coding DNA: TGTGCCAGCAGCCAGCCGCTGGGGCGGGGGAACTACGAGCAGTACGTC. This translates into CASSQPLGRGNYEQYV.

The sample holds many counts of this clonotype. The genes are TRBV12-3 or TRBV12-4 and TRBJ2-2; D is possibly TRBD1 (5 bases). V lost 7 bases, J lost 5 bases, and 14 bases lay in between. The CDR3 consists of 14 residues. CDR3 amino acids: CASIPHTGTGELFF. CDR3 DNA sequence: TGTGCCAGCATCCCACATACAGGAACCGGGGAGCTGTTTTTT.

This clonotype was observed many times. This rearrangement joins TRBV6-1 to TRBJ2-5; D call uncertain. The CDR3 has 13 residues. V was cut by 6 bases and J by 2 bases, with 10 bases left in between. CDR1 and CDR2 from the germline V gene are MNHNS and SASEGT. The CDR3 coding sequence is TGTGCCAGCAGGCCAAGAAATCAAGAGACCCAGTACTTC. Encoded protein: CASRPRNQETQYF.

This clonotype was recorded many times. The CDR3 reads CASALETGPYSYEQYF. The CDR3 DNA sequence: TGTGCCAGCGCCCTGGAGACAGGGCCTTACTCTTACGAGCAGTACTTC. The chain uses TRBV7-6 and TRBJ2-7, with 7 bases that match TRBD1. The CDR3 sequence is 16 residues long. Germline V gene data show CDR1 as SGHVS and CDR2 as FNYEAQ. V gave up 8 bases and J gave up 4 bases; unmatched junction bases: 17.

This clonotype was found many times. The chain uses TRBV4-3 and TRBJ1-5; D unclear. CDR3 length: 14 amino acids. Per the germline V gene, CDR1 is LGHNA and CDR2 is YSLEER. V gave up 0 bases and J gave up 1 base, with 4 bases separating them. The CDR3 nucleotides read TGCGCCAGCAGCCAAGAGGGAAGCAATCAGCCCCAGCATTTT. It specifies CASSQEGSNQPQHF.

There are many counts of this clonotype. CDR3 nucleotides: TGTGCCAGCAGCCCCGAGGGAGTTGGGGCCAACGTCCTGACTTTC. This gives the protein CASSPEGVGANVLTF. The V gene is TRBV9, the J gene TRBJ2-6; perhaps TRBD2 as D (5 bases). Trimming removed 4 bases at V and 3 bases at J, with 11 bases between. Germline lookup yields CDR1 SGDLS and CDR2 YYNGEE. The CDR3 is 15 residues long. Combining the CDR3 with reference TRBV9 and TRBJ2-6 gives the whole variable domain DSGVTQTPKHLITATGQRVTLRCSPRSGDLSVYWYQQSLDQGLQFLIQYYNGEERAKGNILERFSAQQFPDLHSELNLSSLELGDSALYFCASSPEGVGANVLTFGAGSRLTVL.

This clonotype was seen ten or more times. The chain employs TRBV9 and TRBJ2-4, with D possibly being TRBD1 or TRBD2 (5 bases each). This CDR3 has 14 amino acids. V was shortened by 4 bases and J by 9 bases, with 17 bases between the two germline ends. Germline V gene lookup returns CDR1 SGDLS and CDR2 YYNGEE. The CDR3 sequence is CASSRRGVSPIQYF. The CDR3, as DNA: TGTGCCAGCAGCCGTAGAGGGGTTTCCCCCATTCAGTACTTC.

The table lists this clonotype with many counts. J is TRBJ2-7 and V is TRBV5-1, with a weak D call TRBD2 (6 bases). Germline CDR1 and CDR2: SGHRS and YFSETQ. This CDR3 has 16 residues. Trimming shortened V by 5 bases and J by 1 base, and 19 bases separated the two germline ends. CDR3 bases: TGCGCCAGCAGACCACCGGGCGTGGGACTTTCCTACGAGCAGTACTTC. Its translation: CASRPPGVGLSYEQYF.

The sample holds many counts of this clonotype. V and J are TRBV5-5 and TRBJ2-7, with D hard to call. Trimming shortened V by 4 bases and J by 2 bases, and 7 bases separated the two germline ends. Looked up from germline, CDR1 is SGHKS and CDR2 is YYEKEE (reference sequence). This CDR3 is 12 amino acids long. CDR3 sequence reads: CASSQDTYEQYV. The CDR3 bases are TGTGCCAGCAGCCAAGACACCTACGAGCAGTACGTC.

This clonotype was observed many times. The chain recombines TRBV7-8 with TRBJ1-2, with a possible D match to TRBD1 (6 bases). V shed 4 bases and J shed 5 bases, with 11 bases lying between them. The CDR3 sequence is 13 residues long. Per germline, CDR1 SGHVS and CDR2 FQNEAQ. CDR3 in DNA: TGTGCCAGCAGCTCGACAGGAGCGTATGGCTACACCTTC. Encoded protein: CASSSTGAYGYTF.

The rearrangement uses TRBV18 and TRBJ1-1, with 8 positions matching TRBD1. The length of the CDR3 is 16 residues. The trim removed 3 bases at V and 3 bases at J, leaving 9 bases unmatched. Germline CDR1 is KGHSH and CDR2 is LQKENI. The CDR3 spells CASSPNQGARDTEAFF. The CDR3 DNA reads TGTGCCAGCTCACCCAATCAGGGGGCGCGGGACACTGAAGCTTTCTTT.

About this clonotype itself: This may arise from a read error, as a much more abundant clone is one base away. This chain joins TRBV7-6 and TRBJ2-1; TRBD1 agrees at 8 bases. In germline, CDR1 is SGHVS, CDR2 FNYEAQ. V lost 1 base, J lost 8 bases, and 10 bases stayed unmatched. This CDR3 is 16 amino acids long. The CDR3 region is CASSLGSRQGLDEQFF. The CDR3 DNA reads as TGTGCCAGCAGCTTAGGCTCACGACAGGGGCTGGATGAGCAGTTCTTC.